The 9 T cell receptor beta chains listed next were all sequenced from one sample in a study of cytomegalovirus exposure and HLA in healthy donors. The PCR had 60 Vbeta and 13 Jbeta primers. Data came from immunoSEQ multiplex PCR; TCRdb stores just in-frame clones and leaves some out. The table lists about 200,000 clones, roughly 80% of them singletons. Material: PBMCs. These receptors came from a woman aged 40 to 49 in good health and CMV-seronegative.

This chain uses TRBV5-1 with TRBJ2-7; possible D gene TRBD2, 5 bases. This CDR3 has 12 residues. V gave up 5 bases and J gave up 5 bases, with 11 bases separating them. Germline loops: CDR1 SGHRS, CDR2 YFSETQ. The DNA for the CDR3 is TGCGCCAGCAGTGGAGGAAGAAACGAGCAGTACTTC. It yields the protein CASSGGRNEQYF.

This chain joins TRBV2 and TRBJ1-2; D is unclear. Trimming left V 7 bases short and J 13 bases short, with 19 bases between. The CDR3 length is 12 residues. Germline CDR1 and CDR2: SNHLY and FYNNEI. The CDR3 DNA is TGTGCCAGCATGGTCCTAGATAGTACCCTCACCTTC. It encodes CASMVLDSTLTF. Full variable domain (outside the CDR3, taken from reference TRBV2 and TRBJ1-2): EPEVTQTPSHQVTQMGQEVILRCVPISNHLYFYWYRQILGQKVEFLVSFYNNEISEKSEIFDDQFSVERPDGSNFTLKIRSTKLEDSAMYFCASMVLDSTLTFGSGTRLTVV.

The CDR3 DNA is TGCGCCAGCAGCTCCGGGACAGTAGGGAACTATGGCTACACCTTC. Amino acids: CASSSGTVGNYGYTF. This chain uses TRBV5-1 with TRBJ1-2, with 7 nucleotides matching TRBD1. The CDR3 runs 15 residues. Per the germline V gene, CDR1 is SGHRS and CDR2 is YFSETQ. Trimming removed 3 bases from V and 2 bases from J; junction bases left unmatched: 7.

The rearrangement links TRBV18 to TRBJ1-1; the D gene is possibly TRBD1 (5 bases). The CDR3 consists of 15 residues. CDR1 KGHSH and CDR2 LQKENI come from the germline V gene. Trimming took off 3 bases at V and 4 bases at J, with 15 bases between the two ends. CDR3 residues: CASSPAYQGGTEAFF. In DNA, the CDR3 is TGTGCCAGCTCACCTGCATACCAGGGAGGCACTGAAGCTTTCTTT.

This chain joins TRBV5-1 and TRBJ2-7; D is perhaps TRBD1 (8 bases). The germline V gene encodes CDR1 SGHRS and CDR2 YFSETQ. Trimming cost V 0 bases and J 2 bases, with 15 bases left between them. The length of the CDR3 is 16 residues. This CDR3 reads CASSLAHRGRAYEQYF. The CDR3 DNA reads TGCGCCAGCAGCTTGGCTCACAGGGGGAGGGCCTACGAGCAGTACTTC. The variable domain in full, completed from reference TRBV5-1 and TRBJ2-7, reads KAGVTQTPRYLIKTRGQQVTLSCSPISGHRSVSWYQQTPGQGLQFLFEYFSETQRNKGNFPGRFSGRQFSNSRSEMNVSTLELGDSALYLCASSLAHRGRAYEQYFGPGTRLTVT.

The chain is built from TRBV7-9 and TRBJ2-2; D is unclear. There are 14 residues in the CDR3. CDR1 is SEHNR, CDR2 FQNEAQ, per germline (reference sequence). The V gene lost 5 bases and the J gene lost 5 bases, with 12 bases spanning the gap. The CDR3 loop reads CASSRISSTGELFF. The CDR3, as DNA: TGTGCCAGCAGCCGTATATCCTCGACCGGGGAGCTGTTTTTT.

V gene TRBV27 combines with J gene TRBJ2-2, with D perhaps TRBD2 (6 bases). Trimming stripped 5 bases from V and 3 bases from J, with 10 bases between. Germline-derived CDR1 and CDR2 are MNHEY and SMNVEV (reference sequence). The CDR3 is 14 amino acids. The CDR3 sequence: CASSPDYYTGELFF. For the CDR3, the DNA is TGTGCCAGCAGTCCGGACTATTACACCGGGGAGCTGTTTTTT.

V gene TRBV2 combines with J gene TRBJ1-1; D unresolved. V shed 2 bases and J shed 1 base, with 8 bases lying between them. Germline V gives CDR1 SNHLY, CDR2 FYNNEI. CDR3 length: 14 amino acids. CDR3 sequence reads: CASSESWANTEAFF. In DNA form, the CDR3 reads TGTGCCAGCAGTGAAAGTTGGGCGAACACTGAAGCTTTCTTT.

This clone was recorded a few times. The rearrangement uses TRBV21-1 and TRBJ2-7; TRBD1, the D gene given by the table, was not confirmed from the DNA. TRBV21-1 is shown as a pseudogene. The CDR3 extends over 13 amino acids. The CDR3 protein is CASRDRVAYEQYF. The CDR3 DNA follows: TGTGCCAGCAGGGACAGGGTCGCCTACGAGCAGTACTTC.